These 31 T cell receptor beta chains were all obtained from the same sample, sequenced in a study of cytomegalovirus exposure and HLA in healthy donors. The PCR made use of 60 Vbeta and 13 Jbeta primers. Clones were read by immunoSEQ multiplex PCR, and TCRdb kept only the in-frame ones, dropping some. The table records 180,000 or so clones, more than 70% of them present only once. The sequenced sample consisted of PBMCs. The receptors come from a woman aged 35 to 49 in good health and CMV-seropositive.

The gene calls are TRBV10-1 and TRBJ2-7, with D possibly TRBD1 on 6 matching bases. Germline CDR1 and CDR2: WNHNN and SYGVQD (reference sequence). The V end was cut by 1 base, the J end by 0 bases, with 16 bases between. The CDR3 is 17 residues long. CDR3 DNA sequence: TGCGCCAGCAGTGAGTACCATAGGACAGCTTACTCCTACGAGCAGTACTTC. It codes for CASSEYHRTAYSYEQYF.

The chain is built from TRBV28 and TRBJ1-5; D remains ambiguous. Between the trimmed V and J ends, which lost 5 bases and 6 bases, there was a span of 8 bases. The CDR3 is 12 amino acids. Germline V CDR1 and CDR2: MDHEN, SYDVKM. Here the CDR3 DNA reads TGTGCCAGCAGTCCAGAGGGTCAGCCCCAGCATTTT. Translating it yields CASSPEGQPQHF.

The chain couples TRBV7-9 to TRBJ1-1, with no clear D. Trimming cost V 1 base and J 1 base, with 7 bases left between them. From germline, CDR1 is SEHNR and CDR2 FQNEAQ (reference sequence). This CDR3 region has 14 residues. CDR3 DNA sequence: TGTGCCAGCAGCTTAGTGGCGGAGAACACTGAAGCTTTCTTT. This codes for CASSLVAENTEAFF.

This chain links TRBV27 with TRBJ2-7; D is perhaps TRBD2 (7 bases). Germline V lookup: CDR1 MNHEY, CDR2 SMNVEV (reference sequence). The ends were cut back, 5 bases at V and 6 bases at J, with 20 bases in the middle. The CDR3 spans 15 residues. The CDR3 DNA sequence: TGTGCCAGCAGTCCCCGCACGGGGGGCGCAGTCGAGCAGTACTTC. Amino acid sequence: CASSPRTGGAVEQYF.

This clone was seen only a few times. This chain uses TRBV5-4 with TRBJ2-3; D is possibly TRBD2 (5 bases). Trimming cost V 4 bases and J 3 bases, with 18 bases left between them. The germline gives CDR1 SGHNT, CDR2 YYREEE (reference sequence). The CDR3 spans 16 residues. CDR3 residues: CASSSLGRGVTDTQYF. DNA for the CDR3: TGTGCCAGCAGCAGCCTGGGGAGAGGTGTAACAGATACGCAGTATTTT.

J is TRBJ2-1 and V is TRBV4-1; 7 bases fit TRBD2. CDR1 MGHRA and CDR2 YSYEKL come from the germline V gene. V lost 5 bases and J lost 8; bases outside the gene matches: 15. The CDR3 has 16 amino acids. The CDR3 DNA sequence: TGCGCCAGCAGCGGGAGGGGCCATGACTACGTTGATGAGCAGTTCTTC. Amino acid sequence: CASSGRGHDYVDEQFF.

The chain combines TRBV7-3 with TRBJ2-7; the match to TRBD2 covers 8 bases. The CDR3 runs 13 residues. The V and J ends lost 2 bases and 5 bases, in that order; junction bases with no gene match: 2. Germline V gene lookup returns CDR1 SGHTA and CDR2 FQGTGA. The DNA for the CDR3 is TGTGCCAGCAGCTTAGCGGGAGGAAACGAGCAGTACTTC. As protein: CASSLAGGNEQYF.

The chain is built from TRBV2 and TRBJ2-7; TRBD1 aligns across 8 bases. Germline CDR1 is SNHLY and CDR2 is FYNNEI. This CDR3 is 14 amino acids long. With 6 bases clipped from V and 1 base from J, the junction kept 5 bases outside the gene matches. The CDR3 coding sequence is TGTGCCAGCAGACTCCGGGACAGGTCCTACGAGCAGTACTTC. It is translated as CASRLRDRSYEQYF.

With regard to this clone: This sample also contains other DNA sequences that code for the same CDR3. The chain employs TRBV28 and TRBJ1-1; D is unresolved. There are 11 residues in the CDR3. Germline V gene lookup returns CDR1 MDHEN and CDR2 SYDVKM. With 6 bases removed from V and 1 base from J, the gap between germline ends came to 3 bases. CDR3 protein: CASRRNTEAFF. The CDR3 bases are TGTGCCAGCAGGAGGAACACTGAAGCTTTCTTT.

The chain has TRBV6-1 and TRBJ2-1; 10 bases are a match to TRBD1. Trimming cost V 6 bases and J 7 bases; bases outside gene matches: 9. CDR3 length: 15 amino acids. CDR1 and CDR2 (germline): MNHNS, SASEGT. The CDR3 region has the DNA TGTGCCAGCAGAGAAACCGGGACAGGGGTGAATGAGCAGTTCTTC. Its protein product is CASRETGTGVNEQFF.

V gene TRBV7-3 combines with J gene TRBJ2-1; TRBD2 aligns across 7 bases. The CDR3 is 16 amino acids. Trimming removed 5 bases from V and 5 bases from J; junction bases left unmatched: 12. From germline, CDR1 is SGHTA and CDR2 FQGTGA. CDR3 in amino acids: CASSTTPGLINNEQFF. CDR3 DNA: TGTGCCAGCAGCACAACACCGGGACTAATCAACAATGAGCAGTTCTTC.

The chain couples TRBV19 to TRBJ1-6; 7 bases fit TRBD1. Trimming at V came to 5 bases and at J to 3 bases, leaving 4 bases not matched to a gene. This CDR3 is built from 15 residues. In germline, CDR1 is LNHDA, CDR2 SQIVND (reference sequence). The CDR3 loop reads CASSQRDSYNSPLHF. CDR3 bases: TGTGCCAGTAGTCAACGGGACAGCTATAATTCACCCCTCCACTTT.

The V and J genes are TRBV5-4 and TRBJ1-3; 10 bases fit TRBD1. The CDR3 has 16 amino acids. The trim removed 0 bases at V and 3 bases at J, leaving 3 bases unmatched. Germline V CDR1 and CDR2: SGHNT, YYREEE (reference sequence). The CDR3 here is CASSLGGTGVGNTIYF. In DNA form, the CDR3 reads TGTGCCAGCAGCTTGGGGGGGACAGGGGTTGGAAACACCATATATTTT. Full variable domain (missing parts from reference TRBV5-4 and TRBJ1-3): ETGVTQSPTHLIKTRGQQVTLRCSSQSGHNTVSWYQQALGQGPQFIFQYYREEENGRGNFPPRFSGLQFPNYSSELNVNALELDDSALYLCASSLGGTGVGNTIYFGEGSWLTVV.

The chain carries TRBV27 and TRBJ1-1, with D uncertain. The germline V gene has CDR1 MNHEY and CDR2 SMNVEV (reference sequence). The CDR3 covers 14 residues. V was clipped by 6 bases and J by 0 bases, with 11 bases between them. Written as DNA, the CDR3 is TGTGCCAGCAGGAAGGTGGGCATGAACACTGAAGCTTTCTTT. Encoded protein: CASRKVGMNTEAFF.

This chain joins TRBV7-6 and TRBJ2-5; D is perhaps TRBD1 (6 bases). Trimming took off 5 bases at V and 4 bases at J, with 17 bases between the two ends. The CDR3 totals 15 residues. Germline V gene data show CDR1 as SGHVS and CDR2 as FNYEAQ. CDR3 amino acids: CASSPIGGGSETQYF. The CDR3 DNA reads TGTGCCAGCAGCCCCATTGGGGGCGGGTCAGAGACCCAGTACTTC.

This chain joins TRBV6-5 and TRBJ1-1, with D possibly being TRBD1 (5 bases). V lost 2 bases to trimming and J lost 3 bases, with 10 bases between them. The length of the CDR3 is 14 residues. Germline CDR1 reads MNHEY; CDR2 reads SVGAGI. The CDR3 DNA follows: TGTGCCAGCAGTTACGCATACAGGCACACTGAAGCTTTCTTT. Translating it yields CASSYAYRHTEAFF.

V usage is TRBV29-1 and J usage is TRBJ2-7; D gene uncertain. The CDR3 totals 11 residues. Between the trimmed V and J ends, which lost 5 bases and 3 bases, there was a span of 8 bases. Germline assignment: CDR1 SQVTM and CDR2 ANQGSEA. The CDR3 DNA sequence: TGCAGCGTTTCCACAAACTACGAGCAGTACTTC. This codes for CSVSTNYEQYF.

The chain has TRBV28 and TRBJ2-3, with 11 bases lining up with TRBD2. V shed 6 bases and J 9 bases; nucleotides not matched to a gene: 11. This CDR3 contains 15 residues. Germline V CDR1 and CDR2: MDHEN, SYDVKM. In DNA form, the CDR3 reads TGTGCCAGCAGGTATACTAGCGGGGGAGTCCGGACGCAGTATTTT. Translated, it gives CASRYTSGGVRTQYF. The entire variable domain, with the rest obtained from reference TRBV28 and TRBJ2-3, is as follows: DVKVTQSSRYLVKRTGEKVFLECVQDMDHENMFWYRQDPGLGLRLIYFSYDVKMKEKGDIPEGYSVSREKKERFSLILESASTNQTSMYLCASRYTSGGVRTQYFGPGTRLTVL.

The genes are TRBV19 and TRBJ2-1, with 12 bases that match TRBD2. The ends lost 9 bases at V and 5 bases at J; junction bases unmatched: 2. The CDR3 length is 13 residues. Germline CDR1 LNHDA, CDR2 SQIVND (reference sequence). The CDR3 protein is CARTSGRDNEQFF. The CDR3 DNA reads as TGTGCCAGGACTAGCGGGAGAGACAATGAGCAGTTCTTC.

The J gene is TRBJ2-7, the V gene TRBV29-1; TRBD2 matches 8 bases. CDR1 and CDR2 from the germline V gene are SQVTM and ANQGSEA. Germline trimming cut 1 base from V and 5 bases from J; bases unmatched to any gene: 4. The CDR3 extends over 13 amino acids. The CDR3 reads CSVEGQRENEQYF. The DNA for the CDR3 is TGCAGCGTTGAAGGCCAGCGGGAGAACGAGCAGTACTTC.

This chain links TRBV19 with TRBJ2-2; D is undetermined. The germline V and J ends were trimmed by 10 bases and 3 bases, with 15 bases remaining between them. Per germline, CDR1 LNHDA and CDR2 SQIVND (reference sequence). The CDR3 has 14 residues. The CDR3 region has the DNA TGTGCCACCGCAGGCTTTCTCTACACCGGGGAGCTGTTTTTT. The encoded protein is CATAGFLYTGELFF.

The rearrangement links TRBV4-1 to TRBJ2-5; TRBD1 matches at 8 bases. The V gene's germline CDR1 is MGHRA and CDR2 YSYEKL. V shed 4 bases and J 5 bases; nucleotides not matched to a gene: 6. This CDR3 is 14 amino acids long. Here the CDR3 reads CASSRDRGGETQYF. As DNA, the CDR3 is TGCGCCAGCAGCCGAGACAGGGGCGGGGAGACCCAGTACTTC.

The gene calls are TRBV29-1 and TRBJ1-1; 7 nucleotides line up with TRBD1. The germline gives CDR1 SQVTM, CDR2 ANQGSEA. V dropped 1 base and J dropped 5; count of bases not matched to a gene: 7. CDR3 length equals 14 residues. Written as DNA, the CDR3 is TGCAGCGTTGAAGTAAGGGCACAGGGGACTGAAGCTTTCTTT. Its protein is CSVEVRAQGTEAFF.

This clone was observed many times. This chain connects TRBV5-4 to TRBJ2-7, with 13 bases matching TRBD2. The germline CDR1 and CDR2 sequences are SGHNT and YYREEE (reference sequence). The CDR3 extends over 16 amino acids. The ends lost 4 bases at V and 5 bases at J; junction bases unmatched: 9. CDR3 coding DNA: TGTGCCAGCAGCGCCGGAAGGACTAGCGGGAGCCACGAGCAGTACTTC. As protein: CASSAGRTSGSHEQYF.

The gene calls are TRBV28 and TRBJ1-2; D ambiguous. V was trimmed by 5 bases and J by 6 bases, leaving 7 bases between them. Germline V gives CDR1 MDHEN, CDR2 SYDVKM. The CDR3 is 11 residues long. The CDR3 region is CASSPGDGYTF. In DNA, the CDR3 is TGTGCCAGCAGTCCGGGTGATGGCTACACCTTC.

On this clone: A junction end diverges from the germline sequence, so it may reflect a read error. The chain employs TRBV19 and TRBJ1-6; TRBD1 aligns across 7 bases. CDR1 LNHDA and CDR2 SQIVND come from the germline V gene (reference sequence). CDR3 size: 13 residues. This CDR3 is CASNNRGGSPLHF. Written as DNA, the CDR3 is TGTGCTAGTAACAACAGGGGAGGTTCACCCCTCCACTTT.

This clone appeared a few times. The rearrangement joins TRBV18 to TRBJ2-7; tentatively, D is TRBD2 (6 bases). Between the trimmed V and J ends, which lost 3 bases and 5 bases, there was a span of 11 bases. Per germline, CDR1 KGHSH and CDR2 LQKENI. The CDR3 has 13 amino acids. CDR3 coding DNA: TGTGCCAGCTCACCGTTAGCGGTCCACGAGCAGTACTTC. Protein product: CASSPLAVHEQYF.

This clone occurred once. The rearrangement uses TRBV10-3 and TRBJ1-5; 8 bases map to TRBD1. With V trimmed by 2 bases and J by 2 bases, 5 bases remained unmatched. The germline V gene encodes CDR1 ENHRY and CDR2 SYGVKD. The CDR3 runs to 16 residues. CDR3 residues: CAISEGQGVGNQPQHF. The CDR3 DNA sequence: TGTGCCATCAGTGAGGGACAGGGTGTTGGCAATCAGCCCCAGCATTTT.

The chain joins TRBV29-1 to TRBJ2-7, with 7 bases that match TRBD1. The CDR3 has 13 amino acids. Germline V gene lookup returns CDR1 SQVTM and CDR2 ANQGSEA. The junction had 10 bases not matched to a gene; V was cut back by 8 bases and J by 3 bases. DNA of the CDR3: TGCAGCCCCCCGACAGGGATTAACTACGAGCAGTACTTC. Amino acids: CSPPTGINYEQYF.

The J gene is TRBJ1-1, the V gene TRBV5-5, with D hard to call. This CDR3 has 14 amino acids. The V end lost 1 base, the J end lost 1 base, and 8 bases lay between the germline ends. Germline CDR1 and CDR2: SGHKS and YYEKEE (reference sequence). The CDR3 DNA sequence: TGTGCCAGCAGCTTGCACATTGCGAACACTGAAGCTTTCTTT. Translated: CASSLHIANTEAFF. The variable domain in full, with the rest retrieved from reference TRBV5-5 and TRBJ1-1, is DAGVTQSPTHLIKTRGQQVTLRCSPISGHKSVSWYQQVLGQGPQFIFQYYEKEERGRGNFPDRFSARQFPNYSSELNVNALLLGDSALYLCASSLHIANTEAFFGQGTRLTVV.

This chain connects TRBV2 to TRBJ2-1; 7 bases agree with TRBD2. Per germline, CDR1 SNHLY and CDR2 FYNNEI. Unmatched junction bases numbered 10, after V lost 10 bases and J lost 1 base. The CDR3 loop spans 15 amino acids. CDR3 amino acids: CATQDWGGSYNEQFF. The CDR3, as DNA: TGTGCCACCCAAGACTGGGGAGGGTCCTACAATGAGCAGTTCTTC.